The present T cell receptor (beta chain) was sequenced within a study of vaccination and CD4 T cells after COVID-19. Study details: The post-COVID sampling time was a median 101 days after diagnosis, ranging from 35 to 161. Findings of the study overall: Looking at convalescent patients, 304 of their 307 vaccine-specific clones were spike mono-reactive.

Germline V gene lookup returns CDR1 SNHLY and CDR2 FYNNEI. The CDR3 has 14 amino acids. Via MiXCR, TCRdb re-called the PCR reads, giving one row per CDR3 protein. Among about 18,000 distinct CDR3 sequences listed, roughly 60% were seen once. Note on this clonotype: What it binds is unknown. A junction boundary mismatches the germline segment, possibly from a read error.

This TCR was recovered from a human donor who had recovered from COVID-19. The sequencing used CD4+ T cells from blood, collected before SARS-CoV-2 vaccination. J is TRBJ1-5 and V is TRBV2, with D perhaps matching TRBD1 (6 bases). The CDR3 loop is CASSDVTGNQPQHF. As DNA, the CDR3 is TGTGCCAGTAGTGATGTTACAGGGAATCAGCCCCAGCATTTT.